This record looks at one T cell receptor (beta chain) sequence and its context. The germline gene is not matched at one end of the junction; a read error may be the cause. This entry comes from a study of blood T cells in healthy people across ages. Donors each provided about 9.5 milliliters of peripheral blood. The CDR3 is 15 amino acids. Germline CDR1 and CDR2: SGHDN and FVKESK. Next came a second PCR, run for about 7 to 11 cycles, which used a sample-barcoded 5' primer along with a J-beta primer mix. TCRdb ran MiXCR on the 5' RACE reads and lists one entry per CDR3 protein. This sample carries about 780,000 distinct CDR3 sequences, roughly 26% of them seen once, and the ten largest clones take roughly 3.1%. A further study also used this sample, focusing on T cells of mothers and their children.

The rearrangement links TRBV14 to TRBJ2-5; D possibly matches TRBD1 or TRBD2 (5 bases each). The clonotype originates from a boy younger than 18 in good health. Sequencing was carried out using blood. Here the CDR3 DNA reads TGTGCCGGCAGCCCTTGGAGAGGGGATTTTGTCACCCAGTACTTC. Amino acids: CAGSPWRGDFVTQYF. Together with reference TRBV14 and TRBJ2-5, the CDR3 gives the full variable domain: EAGVTQFPSHSVIEKGQTVTLRCDPISGHDNLYWYRRVMGKEIKFLLHFVKESKQDESGMPNNRFLAERTGGTYSTLKVQPAELEDSGVYFCAGSPWRGDFVTQYFGPGTRLLVL.